What follows describes a single TCR beta chain. This entry is derived from a study of monozygotic twins with inflammatory bowel disease. From germline, CDR1 is DFQATT and CDR2 SNEGSKA (reference sequence). The CDR3 length is 14 residues. Reprocessing the 5' RACE reads, TCRdb reports a single entry for every CDR3 protein and omits DNA. The specimen's table records about 440,000 distinct CDR3 sequences. The rearrangement joins TRBV20-1 to TRBJ1-2; absent DNA, TCRdb's TRBD1 call cannot be checked. The source of this sequence is a human donor with ulcerative colitis or Crohn's disease, or a healthy co-twin of an affected twin (not recorded which). Sequencing was done on a sample of blood. The CDR3 sequence is CSARPTRTGTFDTF.